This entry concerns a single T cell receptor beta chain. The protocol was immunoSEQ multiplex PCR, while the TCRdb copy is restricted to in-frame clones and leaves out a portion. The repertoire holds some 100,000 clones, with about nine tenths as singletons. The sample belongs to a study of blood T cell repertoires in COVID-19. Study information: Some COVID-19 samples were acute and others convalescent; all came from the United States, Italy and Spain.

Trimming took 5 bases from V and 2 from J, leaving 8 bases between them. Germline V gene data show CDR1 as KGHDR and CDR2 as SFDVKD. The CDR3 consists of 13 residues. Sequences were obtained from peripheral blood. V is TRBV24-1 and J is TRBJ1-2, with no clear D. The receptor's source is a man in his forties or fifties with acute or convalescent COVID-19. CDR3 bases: TGTGCCACCAGTGTCTCAGCGAACTATGGCTACACCTTC. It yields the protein CATSVSANYGYTF.